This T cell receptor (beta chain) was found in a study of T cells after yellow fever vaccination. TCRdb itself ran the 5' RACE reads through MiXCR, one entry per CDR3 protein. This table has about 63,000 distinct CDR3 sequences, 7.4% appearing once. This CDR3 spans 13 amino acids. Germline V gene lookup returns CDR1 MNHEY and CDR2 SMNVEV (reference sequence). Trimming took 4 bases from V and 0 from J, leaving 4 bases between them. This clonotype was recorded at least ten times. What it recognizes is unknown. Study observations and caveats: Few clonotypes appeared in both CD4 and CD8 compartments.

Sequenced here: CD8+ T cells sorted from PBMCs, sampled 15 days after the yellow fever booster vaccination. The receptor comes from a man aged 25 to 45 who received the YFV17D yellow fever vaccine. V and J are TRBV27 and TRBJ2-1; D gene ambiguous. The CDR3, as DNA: TGTGCCAGCAGTTCTGGCTCCTACAATGAGCAGTTCTTC. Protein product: CASSSGSYNEQFF.